This T cell receptor (beta chain) was documented in a study of T-cell reconstitution after alpha-beta-depleted transplantation in children. The germline V and J ends were trimmed by 4 bases and 3 bases, with 9 bases remaining between them. Germline assignment: CDR1 LNHNV and CDR2 YYDKDF (reference sequence). The CDR3 covers 13 residues. Whole-study findings and limits: In some patients, recipient T cells and intrathymic progenitors surviving conditioning explained high day-60 diversity. The origin of alpha-beta T cells about two months after transplant was reportedly several hundred expanded graft clones. Newly produced T cells mostly provided counts and TCRbeta diversity after one year, as hyperexpanded clones declined.

This clonotype was picked up many times. Its specificity is not known. TCRbeta library preparation incorporated unique molecular identifiers. TCRdb used MiXCR to reprocess the PCR reads, holding one entry per CDR3 protein. The profile covers about 100,000 distinct CDR3 sequences, with approximately 6.4% appearing a single time and roughly 23% taken by the ten largest. The material sequenced was PBMCs, mostly from graft donor cells, taken 360 days after TCRalphabeta/CD19-depleted stem cell transplant. This chain joins TRBV15 and TRBJ1-2; a weak D match, TRBD1 (5 bases). The sequence came from a male patient between 2 and 10 years old who had a stem cell transplant for acute lymphoblastic leukemia, so the T cells may come from the graft donor. The CDR3 DNA sequence: TGTGCCACCAGCAAGAGGGGAGACTATGGCTACACCTTC. Translating gives CATSKRGDYGYTF.